This passage covers 10 T cell receptor beta chains from one sample sequenced in a study of blood T cell repertoires in COVID-19. TCRdb's copy holds only in-frame clones and misses some; the assay was immunoSEQ multiplex PCR. The data contain 270,000 or so clones, 85% to 90% of them seen just once; the ten biggest clones take up 9.5% to 15%. Input material: peripheral blood. The receptors here all came from a woman aged 30 to 39 with COVID-19, enrolled during active disease.

This clone appeared a single time. The chain links TRBV7-7 to TRBJ2-3; 8 bases match TRBD1. The J segment lost 6 bases and the V segment lost 5 bases, leaving 10 bases of the junction unmatched. In germline, CDR1 is SSHAT, CDR2 FNYEAQ (reference sequence). The CDR3 extends over 15 amino acids. CDR3 amino acids: CASSKTGDVRDTQYF. CDR3 in DNA: TGTGCCAGCAGCAAGACAGGGGATGTTAGGGATACGCAGTATTTT. The complete variable domain, with remaining parts taken from reference TRBV7-7 and TRBJ2-3, reads GAGVSQSPRYKVTKRGQDVTLRCDPISSHATLYWYQQALGQGPEFLTYFNYEAQPDKSGLPSDRFSAERPEGSISTLTIQRTEQRDSAMYRCASSKTGDVRDTQYFGPGTRLTVL.

The chain employs TRBV9 and TRBJ2-5; tentative D call: TRBD2 (6 bases). The CDR3 runs 16 residues. Deletions cut 0 bases from V and 1 base from J, with 13 bases between. The germline gives CDR1 SGDLS, CDR2 YYNGEE. The CDR3 loop is CASSVGFGDSQETQYF. CDR3 nucleotide sequence: TGTGCCAGCAGCGTAGGATTCGGGGACTCCCAAGAGACCCAGTACTTC.

This clone was observed a single time. The genes are TRBV5-1 and TRBJ1-4; D unresolved. The CDR3 runs to 12 residues. Trimming shortened V by 5 bases and J by 2 bases, and 4 bases separated the two germline ends. Germline CDR1 is SGHRS and CDR2 is YFSETQ. CDR3 sequence: CASRQTNEKLFF. The CDR3 coding sequence is TGCGCCAGCAGGCAGACTAATGAAAAACTGTTTTTT.

This clone was picked up one time. The chain joins TRBV25-1 to TRBJ2-5; D is undetermined. The CDR3 is 13 residues long. Per germline, CDR1 MGHDK and CDR2 SYGVNS. Trimming pared 4 bases from V and 4 bases from J, leaving 10 bases between. In DNA, the CDR3 is TGTGCCAGCAGTGGAGTTGGGCTAGAGACCCAGTACTTC. This sequence encodes CASSGVGLETQYF.

This clone was counted between two and nine times. The genes are TRBV19 and TRBJ1-5; D might be TRBD1 (5 bases). Trimming cost V 6 bases and J 11 bases, with 14 bases left between them. The germline CDR1 and CDR2 sequences are LNHDA and SQIVND (reference sequence). The CDR3 runs 12 residues. The chain's CDR3 is CASRTGEGAQHF. The CDR3 DNA is TGTGCCAGTAGAACAGGAGAAGGGGCCCAGCATTTT.

This clone came up once. The sample has other DNA sequences that encode this CDR3 too. The rearrangement uses TRBV5-1 and TRBJ2-5, with a weak D call TRBD2 (5 bases). CDR3 length: 14 amino acids. Germline-derived CDR1 and CDR2 are SGHRS and YFSETQ. Trimming took 0 bases from V and 5 from J, leaving 11 bases between them. CDR3 sequence: CASSLEGGGETQYF. CDR3 nucleotides: TGCGCCAGCAGCTTGGAGGGCGGCGGGGAGACCCAGTACTTC.

This clone was observed a few times. The rearrangement joins TRBV5-1 to TRBJ2-7; TRBD2 matches 8 bases. After removal of 5 bases from V and 1 base from J, the junction contained 8 bases not matched to a gene. The CDR3 spans 15 residues. CDR1 and CDR2 from the germline V gene are SGHRS and YFSETQ. The CDR3 DNA sequence: TGCGCCAGCAGTTCGGGGGGGCCGGAATCCTACGAGCAGTACTTC. It specifies CASSSGGPESYEQYF.

The chain links TRBV19 to TRBJ2-7; D is possibly TRBD1 (5 bases). In germline, CDR1 is LNHDA, CDR2 SQIVND (reference sequence). The CDR3 totals 14 residues. V lost 7 bases to trimming and J lost 0 bases, with 13 bases between them. The CDR3 reads CASITGRSSYEQYF. CDR3 bases: TGTGCCAGTATCACAGGCCGCTCCTCCTACGAGCAGTACTTC.

CDR3 sequence reads: CASSPGRGRGQYF. The CDR3 DNA reads TGTGCCAGTAGCCCCGGTAGAGGAAGAGGGCAGTACTTC. This rearrangement joins TRBV19 to TRBJ2-7, with unresolved D. In germline, CDR1 is LNHDA, CDR2 SQIVND (reference sequence). The CDR3 has 13 amino acids. Deletions cut 6 bases from V and 9 bases from J, with 18 bases between.

V usage is TRBV6-5 and J usage is TRBJ1-2; 9 bases map to TRBD1. J gave up 4 bases and V 5 bases, and 8 bases lay outside the gene matches. The CDR3 is 15 amino acids. Germline V gene lookup returns CDR1 MNHEY and CDR2 SVGAGI. The CDR3 loop is CASSTKQGAGYGYTF. DNA of the CDR3: TGTGCCAGCAGTACGAAACAGGGGGCGGGCTATGGCTACACCTTC.